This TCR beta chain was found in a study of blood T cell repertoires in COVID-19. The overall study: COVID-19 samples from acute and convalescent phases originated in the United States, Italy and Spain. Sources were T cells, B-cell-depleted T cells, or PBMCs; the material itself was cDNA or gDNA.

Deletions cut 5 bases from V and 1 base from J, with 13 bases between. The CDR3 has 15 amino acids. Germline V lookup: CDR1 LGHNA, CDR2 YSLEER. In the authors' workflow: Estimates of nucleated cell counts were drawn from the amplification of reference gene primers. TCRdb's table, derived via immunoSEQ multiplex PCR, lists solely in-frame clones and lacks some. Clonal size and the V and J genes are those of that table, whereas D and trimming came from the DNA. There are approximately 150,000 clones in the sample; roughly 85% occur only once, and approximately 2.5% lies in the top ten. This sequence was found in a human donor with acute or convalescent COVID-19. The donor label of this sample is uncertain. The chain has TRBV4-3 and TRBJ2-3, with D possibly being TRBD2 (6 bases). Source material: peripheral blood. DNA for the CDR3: TGCGCCAGCAGCATTGGGACTTTCCGCACAGATACGCAGTATTTT. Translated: CASSIGTFRTDTQYF.